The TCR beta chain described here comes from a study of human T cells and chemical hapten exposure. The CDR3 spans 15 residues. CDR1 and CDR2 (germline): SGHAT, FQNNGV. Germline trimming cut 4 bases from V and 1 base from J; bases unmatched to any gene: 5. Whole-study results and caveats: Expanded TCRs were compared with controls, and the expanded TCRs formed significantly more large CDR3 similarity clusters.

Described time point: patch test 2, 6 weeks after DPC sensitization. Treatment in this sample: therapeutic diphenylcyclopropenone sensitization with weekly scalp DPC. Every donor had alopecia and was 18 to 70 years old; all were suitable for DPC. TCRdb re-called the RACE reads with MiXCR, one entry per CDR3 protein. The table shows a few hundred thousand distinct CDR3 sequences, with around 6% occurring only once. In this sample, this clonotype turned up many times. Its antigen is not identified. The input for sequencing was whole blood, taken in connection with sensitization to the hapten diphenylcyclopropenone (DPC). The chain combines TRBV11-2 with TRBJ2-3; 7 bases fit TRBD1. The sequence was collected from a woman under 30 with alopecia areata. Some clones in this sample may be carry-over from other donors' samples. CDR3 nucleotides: TGTGCCAGCAGCTCCCGACAGGGTGGCACAGATACGCAGTATTTT. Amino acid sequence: CASSSRQGGTDTQYF.